Listed below are T cell receptor beta chains from one sample, sequenced in a study of T-cell reconstitution after alpha-beta-depleted transplantation in children. TCRdb fed the PCR reads into MiXCR, producing one record per CDR3 protein. The data hold 450,000 to 700,000 distinct CDR3 sequences, with 25% to 30% observed a single time. The sequences come from PBMCs, collected before TCRalphabeta/CD19-depleted stem cell transplant. Source of these receptors: a boy under three years old with Wiskott-Aldrich syndrome, due to receive a stem cell transplant. Both conserved end residues are part of each CDR3. A D gene is named only where the DNA matches it firmly. Clone size, where shown, is once, few, many, or a class for clones that have expanded.

v_call	j_call	d_call	clone_size	cdr3_length	cdr3_nt	cdr3_aa
TRBV5-1	TRBJ2-7	NA	many	11	TGCGCCAGCAGTGATCCCTACGAGCAGTACTTC	CASSDPYEQYF
TRBV20-1	TRBJ2-4	TRBD2	NA	13	TGCAGCCTCGGACTAGCGGGGCAAAACATTCAGTACTTC	CSLGLAGQNIQYF
TRBV29-1	TRBJ2-5	NA	few	13	TGCAGCGTATCGGACACGGCCTCGGGGACCCAGTACTTC	CSVSDTASGTQYF
TRBV12-3/TRBV12-4	TRBJ1-1	TRBD1	NA	13	TGTGCCAGCAGCTTGACAGGGGAGACTGAAGCTTTCTTT	CASSLTGETEAFF
TRBV7-2	TRBJ1-1	NA	NA	15	TGTGCCAGCAGCCCCGAACAGGGCCCGAACACTGAAGCTTTCTTT	CASSPEQGPNTEAFF
TRBV30	TRBJ2-7	NA	NA	12	TGTGCCTGGGAAACAGGGAGGTACGAGCAGTACTTC	CAWETGRYEQYF
TRBV11-2	TRBJ2-2	NA	NA	15	TGTGCCAGCAGCTTACGCTTGATTAACACCGGGGAGCTGTTTTTT	CASSLRLINTGELFF
TRBV20-1	TRBJ2-5	NA	NA	15	TGCAGTACCCATCCCACAGGCCGGTACCAAGAGACCCAGTACTTC	CSTHPTGRYQETQYF
TRBV5-5	TRBJ2-5	NA	few	11	TGTGCCAGCAGCTTGGCGAGGACCCAGTACTTC	CASSLARTQYF
TRBV5-1	TRBJ1-1	NA	NA	16	TGCGCCAGCAGCTCGGTTCGGGGTTTGAAGAACACTGAAGCTTTCTTT	CASSSVRGLKNTEAFF
TRBV10-3	TRBJ1-1	TRBD1	many	11	TGTGCCATCAGGACAGGGCTTGAAGCTTTCTTT	CAIRTGLEAFF
TRBV7-9	TRBJ2-3	TRBD2	NA	15	TGTGCCAGCAGCTTAGGCGGGAGCTGGACAGATACGCAGTATTTT	CASSLGGSWTDTQYF
TRBV6-5	TRBJ1-5	NA	NA	18	TGTGCCAGCAGTTCGTCAGGGCTTTGGGGACGGTGGGATCAGCCCCAGCATTTT	CASSSSGLWGRWDQPQHF
TRBV5-5	TRBJ1-3	NA	NA	15	TGTGCCAGCAGCTCCCTTAAGGGATCTGGAAACACCATATATTTT	CASSSLKGSGNTIYF
TRBV10-3	TRBJ2-1	TRBD2	few	13	TGTGCCATAAGGACTAGCGGGTACAATGAGCAGTTCTTC	CAIRTSGYNEQFF
TRBV5-1	TRBJ2-1	NA	few	16	TGCGCCAGCAGCTTTAGGGCAGGGTCTTCCTACAATGAGCAGTTCTTC	CASSFRAGSSYNEQFF
TRBV30	TRBJ2-7	NA	NA	13	TGTGCCTGGATTGGGACGAATGCCTACGAGCAGTACTTC	CAWIGTNAYEQYF
TRBV6-5	TRBJ1-2	TRBD1	NA	18	TGTGCCAGCAGTTACTCGCAGACGAATTATGGACAGGGTAATGGCTACACCTTC	CASSYSQTNYGQGNGYTF
TRBV5-1	TRBJ2-1	TRBD2	few	18	TGCGCCAGCAGCTTGGAGACTAGCGGGAGGGGAGCTTACAATGAGCAGTTCTTC	CASSLETSGRGAYNEQFF
TRBV6-1	TRBJ2-7	NA	NA	14	TGTGCCAGGGGTCCGGACCCAATTACCTACGAGCAGTACTTC	CARGPDPITYEQYF
TRBV2	TRBJ2-1	NA	once	13	TGTGCCAGCACCTTGGACGGATACAATGAGCAGTTCTTC	CASTLDGYNEQFF
TRBV7-2	TRBJ2-1	NA	few	15	TGTGCCAGCAGCTTAGACTGGGGCTCCTACAATGAGCAGTTCTTC	CASSLDWGSYNEQFF
TRBV5-1	TRBJ1-2	TRBD1	few	14	TGCGCCAGCAGCCAGGACAGGGCTAACTATGGCTACACCTTC	CASSQDRANYGYTF
TRBV7-8	TRBJ2-7	TRBD2	few	17	TGTGCCAGCAGCGCCGGACTAGCGGGAGTACGTCGCGAAGGGCAGTACTTC	CASSAGLAGVRREGQYF
TRBV20-1	TRBJ2-1	TRBD2	many	13	TGCAGTGCGAGACCTAGCGGGAGAAATGAGCAGTTCTTC	CSARPSGRNEQFF
TRBV5-1	TRBJ1-1	NA	few	16	TGCGCCAGCAGCGGTCCAGGGAAGTGGATGAACACTGAAGCTTTCTTT	CASSGPGKWMNTEAFF
TRBV7-2	TRBJ2-3	NA	once	15	TGTGCCAGCAGCTTAGGCAGCAGGAACACAGATACGCAGTATTTT	CASSLGSRNTDTQYF
TRBV10-3	TRBJ2-6	TRBD2	NA	17	TGTGCCATCAGCCCCCTAGCGGGAGGGCTGGGGGCCAACGTCCTGACTTTC	CAISPLAGGLGANVLTF
TRBV5-1	TRBJ2-3	TRBD1	NA	15	TGCGCCACCTGCCTCGGGACAGGGCCCACAGATACGCAGTATTTT	CATCLGTGPTDTQYF
TRBV20-1	TRBJ2-1	NA	NA	14	TGCAGTGCTAGCGGCGGAATCTCCTACAATGAGCAGTTCTTC	CSASGGISYNEQFF
TRBV7-2	TRBJ1-3	NA	few	16	TGTGCCAGCAGCTCTTATGGGGGGGCGAATGGAAACACCATATATTTT	CASSSYGGANGNTIYF
TRBV4-1	TRBJ2-2	NA	few	16	TGCGCCAGCAGCCAAGTTTGGAGGCTAAACACCGGGGAGCTGTTTTTT	CASSQVWRLNTGELFF
TRBV20-1	TRBJ2-5	TRBD1	few	13	TGCAGTGCTTCGAGGGACAGCCAAGAGACCCAGTACTTC	CSASRDSQETQYF
TRBV25-1	TRBJ2-1	TRBD1	NA	16	TGTGCCAGCAGCCCAGCCGGGACAGGGGGATACAATGAGCAGTTCTTC	CASSPAGTGGYNEQFF
TRBV12-3/TRBV12-4	TRBJ2-1	TRBD2	NA	15	TGTGCCAGCAGGCTCGGACTAGCGGGGTACAATGAGCAGTTCTTC	CASRLGLAGYNEQFF
TRBV7-2	TRBJ2-7	TRBD2	few	19	TGTGCCAGCAGCTTAACCCTAGCGGGAGGCTTTACCATAGACTACGAGCAGTACTTC	CASSLTLAGGFTIDYEQYF
TRBV28	TRBJ1-1	TRBD1	few	15	TGTGCCAGCAGCCCCGTAGGGACAGGGAACACTGAAGCTTTCTTT	CASSPVGTGNTEAFF
TRBV20-1	TRBJ2-6	NA	NA	14	TGCAGTGCTAGCATCCAGTTTGGGGCCAACGTCCTGACTTTC	CSASIQFGANVLTF
TRBV5-1	TRBJ2-5	TRBD2	NA	16	TGCGCCAGCAGCTCCGGACTAGCGGGGATTTGGGAGACCCAGTACTTC	CASSSGLAGIWETQYF
TRBV7-9	TRBJ2-7	NA	NA	15	TGTGCCAGCAGCCTGGGACCTAGTAGCTCCTACGAGCAGTACTTC	CASSLGPSSSYEQYF